This T cell receptor (beta chain) was sequenced during a study of PD-1 blockade in classical Hodgkin lymphoma. Study-level background: Nivolumab was administered to patients intravenously at 3 mg/kg every 2 weeks.

This clone appeared once. Antigen specificity is unknown. Brentuximab vedotin exposure varied, and every patient relapsed after autologous stem cell transplantation. Study findings and constraints: Complete responders entered with baseline diversity on par with newly diagnosed patients, the results showed. Patients with an early start, nivolumab under 1 year after ASCT, were excluded. In newly diagnosed patients, baseline TCR diversity was reportedly below that of healthy donors.

The CDR3 loop spans 15 amino acids. CDR1 is SGHRS and CDR2 is YFSETQ in the germline V gene. Trimming removed 3 bases from V and 0 bases from J, with 7 bases in between. The data were produced by immunoSEQ multiplex PCR, yet TCRdb's version contains in-frame clones alone and is incomplete. The sample includes about 50,000 clones, more than 70% of them seen just once. The chain joins TRBV5-1 to TRBJ2-6; D uncertain. The receptor was isolated from a human donor with classical Hodgkin lymphoma. Material: peripheral blood mononuclear cells (PBMCs), obtained before the second cycle of nivolumab. The CDR3 protein is CASSSQTSGANVLTF. CDR3 DNA sequence: TGCGCCAGCAGCTCGCAGACCTCTGGGGCCAACGTCCTGACTTTC. Full variable domain (remainder filled in from reference TRBV5-1 and TRBJ2-6): KAGVTQTPRYLIKTRGQQVTLSCSPISGHRSVSWYQQTPGQGLQFLFEYFSETQRNKGNFPGRFSGRQFSNSRSEMNVSTLELGDSALYLCASSSQTSGANVLTFGAGSRLTVL.